This T cell receptor (beta chain) was observed in a study of blood T cell repertoires in COVID-19. The CDR3 covers 14 residues. Trimming left V 6 bases short and J 0 bases short, with 12 bases between. Germline loops: CDR1 SGHDT, CDR2 YYEEEE. Clones were sequenced by immunoSEQ multiplex PCR, and TCRdb holds only the in-frame ones, with some missing. The sample lists under 300,000 clones; more than 75% were seen once. The chain has TRBV5-6 and TRBJ2-5; tentatively, D is TRBD2 (5 bases). What was sequenced was peripheral blood. The clonotype originates from a man at least 80 years old with acute or convalescent COVID-19. The DNA of the CDR3 is TGTGCCAGCAAACCCACGGGGTACCAAGAGACCCAGTACTTC. Protein product: CASKPTGYQETQYF. Full variable domain (rest looked up from reference TRBV5-6 and TRBJ2-5): DAGVTQSPTHLIKTRGQQVTLRCSPKSGHDTVSWYQQALGQGPQFIFQYYEEEERQRGNFPDRFSGHQFPNYSSELNVNALLLGDSALYLCASKPTGYQETQYFGPGTRLLVL.